The sequence of this T cell receptor beta chain was determined in a study of chemoradiotherapy in HPV16-positive cancers. Study conclusions and caveats: The functional HPV-specific definition rests on just two HPV16-positive patients.

Libraries were prepared by immunoSEQ multiplex PCR; TCRdb keeps only in-frame clonotypes and omits some of them. The sample has approximately 12,000 clones, 90% seen once. The CDR3 has 18 residues. The V gene lost 1 base and the J gene lost 0 bases, with 15 bases spanning the gap. Germline CDR1 reads SGHNT; CDR2 reads YENEEA. Repertoires were sampled repeatedly during chemoradiotherapy. About this clone: The antigen is undetermined.

This clonotype was sampled from a human donor with HPV-associated anogenital cancer. This specimen was collected from a patient who underwent chemoradiotherapy. The rearrangement links TRBV11-3 to TRBJ2-2; D might be TRBD2 (5 bases). The CDR3 spells CASSLGSMRASNTGELFF. The DNA for the CDR3 is TGTGCCAGCAGCTTAGGGTCTATGAGGGCCTCGAACACCGGGGAGCTGTTTTTT.